This section outlines one T cell receptor beta chain sequence together with its context. This clonotype was seen only a few times. Its antigen target is currently unknown. No much larger clone exists at a distance of one base, and base qualities are not known. The data were taken from a study of regulatory T cells in long-lasting Graves disease (dated by TCRdb to about 2021). About the full investigation: Patients with newly diagnosed Graves' disease had been on antithyroid drugs for under 3 months. TCR sequencing covered some 13 persistent and 20 or so newly diagnosed Graves' disease patients, 33 samples in total. The study was conducted in China and was registered as a clinical trial. Patients with persistent Graves' disease were compared with patients with newly diagnosed Graves' disease using TCR sequencing and RNA sequencing of peripheral blood.

The sample's time point label, in plain terms: newly diagnosed GD, antithyroid drugs for less than 3 months. RNA was extracted from PBMCs in TRIzol for both TCR sequencing and RNA sequencing. Graves' disease was diagnosed according to American Thyroid Association guidelines. Patients for the study were recruited at an endocrinology department in Xi'an, China. Each patient gave approximately 9.7 milliliters of peripheral blood, collected in an EDTA anticoagulant tube. Ficoll Paque Plus density gradient separation was used to isolate PBMCs, and no additional T cell sorting was done. An Agilent 2100 Bioanalyzer and agarose gel were used to check RNA quality, and a NanoDrop 2000 was used to measure RNA concentration. Library preparation employed multiplex PCR. TCRdb names Illumina HiSeq 4000 as the instrument used. CDR3 regions were amplified by Arm-PCR with iRepertoire HTBI primers to construct TCR beta libraries. Before sequencing, the PCR products went through gel purification. The paper's data handling went like this. Gene usage analysis of CDR3 amino acid clonotypes used the 55 to 80 TRBV and 14 to 15 TRBJ segments found across samples. COPE and FqMerger were used to merge filtered high-quality paired reads into contigs. BLAST was used to align contigs to IMGT TRBV, TRBD and TRBJ reference genes, and CDR3 was defined according to IMGT. Highly expanded clones were defined as clonotypes with a frequency above 0.1%. Repertoire diversity was measured by Shannon entropy, and V-J evenness by the Gini coefficient. Clonotypes shared by more than one individual were considered public. TCRdb trimmed the raw reads at Q25, called clones with MiXCR and kept productive beta chains. Each record represents a unique CDR3 protein, reported with the most common genes and DNA among its rows. TCRdb's processing, not the study's, gives the V and J calls here. The sample includes roughly 400,000 distinct CDR3 sequences, with 15% observed a single time. The ten largest clones take up 7.8% of the sample.

What the research found in general, with its limitations: Persistent disease showed preferential use of TRBV28, TRBJ1-2 and TRBJ2-5, whereas newly diagnosed disease favored TRBV20-1 and TRBJ2-1. Compared with newly diagnosed patients, persistent Graves' disease patients had lower TCR Shannon entropy and fewer highly expanded clones, which suggests clonal expansion. Patients with persistent disease shared more public clonotypes (under 3,000) than newly diagnosed patients did (around 930). As a limitation, the authors acknowledged that the small sample size may reduce accuracy. Peripheral blood alone was examined, since thyroid tissue, which constituted the primary lesion, could not be accessed. Only the TCR beta chain was sequenced and analyzed.

Spanning cysteine to phenylalanine, the CDR3 consists of 15 amino acids. Only the CDR3 region is kept as DNA, spanning 45 bases read in frame from base 1. Trimming removed 9 bases from V and 9 bases from J; the gene matches leave 13 bases unexplained. For CDR1 and CDR2, the germline V gene lists SNHLY and FYNNEI. This same sample was also taken into another study, of T cells in Graves' hyperthyroidism and ophthalmopathy. From that second study: Stable Graves' hyperthyroidism was defined as no progression to ophthalmopathy during 18 months of follow-up. Hyperthyroidism patients were newly diagnosed, with disease duration under 2 months, and aged 18 to 65 years. Exclusion was applied to patients with uncontrolled infections, other autoimmune diseases, pregnancy or lactation. Diagnoses relied on clinical symptoms, serum thyroxine and TRAb, thyroid ultrasound and orbital computed tomography. For the first round of RT-PCR on the TCR CDR3, the HTBI primer set was used together with the Qiagen OneStep RT-PCR kit. Most expanded thyroid clonotypes (frequency above 0.001) were also detected in blood, a finding suggesting that blood repertoires may reflect thyroid immune responses. Ophthalmopathy was separated from stable hyperthyroidism by a 13 V-J signature model, with around 90% sensitivity and approximately 81% specificity obtained in cross-validation and 80%/75% obtained in testing. In validation, the model predicted progression to ophthalmopathy with roughly 70% sensitivity and less than 75% specificity, a median of approximately 6.5 months before onset. TCR V-J signatures able to tell the groups apart were searched for in a discovery cohort of 100 patients, of whom roughly 42 had Graves' ophthalmopathy and under 65 had stable Graves' hyperthyroidism. Prospective prediction of ophthalmopathy was tested in an independent validation cohort of approximately 18 hyperthyroidism patients and 17 patients who later progressed to ophthalmopathy. The approximately 100 discovery patients were divided at random into training and test sets in a 7:3 ratio. Thyroid tissue and blood T-cell repertoires from more than five Graves' hyperthyroidism patients were also compared in the study. Once sampling was done, hyperthyroidism patients were given methimazole at a starting dose of 30 mg daily, whereas ophthalmopathy patients were given high-dose intravenous methylprednisolone. A second multiplex PCR round built the libraries, followed by size selection and purification. Paired-end sequencing of the libraries was performed with 100 bp reads on an Illumina HiSeq2000. Raw data were processed with SOAPnuke, discarding reads with adapters, uncalled bases, mean Phred below 15, or no exact constant-primer or identifier match. COPE v1.2.5 was used to merge the high-quality paired reads, and each unique nucleotide sequence was defined as a clonotype. Clonotypes were aligned to IMGT TRBV, TRBD and TRBJ reference segments using MiTCR v1.1. Only V-J combinations with frequency above 0.0001, covering approximately 99% of repertoires, were analysed. The TCS score was defined as the ratio of F50 (clonal expansion) to E x V (chaos), calculated using BLOSUM62-based TCRdist between CDR3 peptides within each V-J. Welch's t-statistics and random forest reduced fewer than 550 V-J features to 13, which were used in a naive Bayes classifier (R e1071). No statistical method was used to set the sample size in advance, and investigators knew the group allocation. TCR Vbeta CDR3 sequencing of 130 to 150 peripheral blood samples (under 45 ophthalmopathy, 75 to 80 hyperthyroidism and some 17 progressor patients) is reported in the paper.

Material: peripheral blood mononuclear cells (PBMCs), obtained at new diagnosis, from a patient treated with antithyroid drugs. This TCR came from a woman aged 40 to 55 with Graves disease. Donor details come from another sample of the same person, matched by shared clones. The chain couples TRBV2 to TRBJ2-1, with 11 bases aligning to TRBD2. The CDR3 region: CARAGGLADVGEQFF. The nucleotides read TGTGCCAGGGCCGGGGGACTAGCGGATGTAGGTGAGCAGTTCTTC.